This TCR beta chain came from a study of regulatory T cells in long-lasting Graves disease. This clonotype was seen many times. Its cognate antigen is unknown. Building of the TCR beta libraries involved iRepertoire HTBI primers and Arm-PCR of CDR3 regions. TCRdb independently ran MiXCR on the multiplex PCR reads; one entry per CDR3 protein. Of approximately 210,000 distinct CDR3 sequences in the sample, approximately 20% were seen once. Study outcomes and limitations: New patients shared fewer public clonotypes (roughly 990) than persistent patients did (roughly 2,500).

Time point specified: newly diagnosed GD, antithyroid drugs for less than 3 months. TCR sequences were obtained from RNA taken from PBMCs. This TCR came from a female donor with Graves disease. The specimen was peripheral blood mononuclear cells (PBMCs), collected at new diagnosis, from a patient treated with antithyroid drugs.

CDR3 protein: CASSLERGFYEQYF. In nucleotides, the CDR3 is TGTGCCAGCAGCTTAGAGCGGGGGTTTTACGAGCAGTACTTC. V gene TRBV11-2 combines with J gene TRBJ2-7; 7 positions agree with TRBD2. The CDR3 runs 14 residues. V shed 0 bases, J shed 4 bases, and the junction held 3 bases outside the gene matches. Germline assignment: CDR1 SGHAT and CDR2 FQNNGV.